Sequencing of this T cell receptor beta chain was carried out in a study of blood T cell repertoires in COVID-19. On the study more broadly: Spain, Italy and the United States supplied samples that represented acute and convalescent COVID-19. Sources were T cells, B-cell-depleted T cells, or PBMCs; the material itself was cDNA or gDNA.

Original processing notes: Nucleated cell counts were estimated from reference gene primer amplification. Assay: immunoSEQ multiplex PCR; the TCRdb copy retains only in-frame clones and omits some. That table is the source of V, J and clone size, and D and trimming were worked out from the DNA. The sample holds over 100,000 clones; 80% are singletons and the top ten take 16%. This CDR3 is built from 15 residues. The junction had 12 bases not matched to a gene; V was cut back by 3 bases and J by 6 bases. Germline V gene sequence: CDR1 SQVTM, CDR2 ANQGSEA. The sequencing sample was made of peripheral blood. The receptor comes from a man aged 55 to 70 with active or convalescent COVID-19. The rearrangement uses TRBV29-1 and TRBJ2-7, with 9 bases lining up with TRBD2. The CDR3 DNA follows: TGCAGCGTTGAGGCCCTTAGCGGGAGTCAGAGCGAGCAGTACTTC. Translation gives CSVEALSGSQSEQYF.